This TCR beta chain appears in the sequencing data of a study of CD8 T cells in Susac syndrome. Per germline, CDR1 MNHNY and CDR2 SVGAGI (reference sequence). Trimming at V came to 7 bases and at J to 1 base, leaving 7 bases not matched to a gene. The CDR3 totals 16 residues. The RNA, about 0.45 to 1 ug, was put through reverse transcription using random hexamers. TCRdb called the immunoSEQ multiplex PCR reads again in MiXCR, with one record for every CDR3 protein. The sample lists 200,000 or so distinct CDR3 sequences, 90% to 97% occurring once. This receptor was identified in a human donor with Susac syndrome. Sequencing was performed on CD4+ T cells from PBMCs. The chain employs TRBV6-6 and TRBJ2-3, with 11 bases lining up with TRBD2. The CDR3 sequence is CASIIAGGRRTDTQYF. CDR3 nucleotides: TGTGCCAGCATCATAGCGGGGGGGCGGCGCACAGATACGCAGTATTTT.